These 8 T cell receptor beta chains were sequenced from one sample in a study of T cells in Graves' hyperthyroidism and ophthalmopathy. RNA transcripts provided the source from which TCR beta CDR3 regions were amplified. The HTBI primer set drove a first-round RT-PCR of the TCR CDR3. TCRdb analysed the multiplex PCR reads with MiXCR anew, one entry per CDR3 protein. In the table there are approximately 600,000 distinct CDR3 sequences, 14% to 15% of which are singletons. The sample was blood. Receptors originate from a woman between 35 and 50 years old with Graves' ophthalmopathy.

This clonotype was seen repeatedly, ten times or more. The chain carries TRBV6-2 or TRBV6-3 and TRBJ1-1, with 7 bases matching TRBD1. With 4 bases clipped from V and 1 base from J, the junction kept 6 bases outside the gene matches. Germline CDR1 is MNHEY and CDR2 is SVGEGT. This CDR3 is built from 15 residues. The CDR3 reads CASSSPGGRNTEAFF. The CDR3 DNA reads TGTGCCAGCAGTTCCCCAGGGGGACGGAACACTGAAGCTTTCTTT.

In its sample, this clonotype was seen many times. The rearrangement uses TRBV2 and TRBJ2-7; 10 nucleotides line up with TRBD2. The V and J ends lost 4 bases and 2 bases, in that order; junction bases with no gene match: 8. The CDR3 extends over 16 amino acids. Germline-derived CDR1 and CDR2 are SNHLY and FYNNEI. This CDR3 reads CASSGRPSGSAYEQYF. The CDR3 nucleotides read TGTGCCAGCAGTGGACGTCCTAGCGGGAGTGCCTACGAGCAGTACTTC.

This clonotype turned up a few times. V and J are TRBV18 and TRBJ2-5; no clear D. The CDR3 loop spans 14 amino acids. The germline V and J ends were trimmed by 3 bases and 0 bases, with 8 bases remaining between them. In germline, CDR1 is KGHSH, CDR2 LQKENI. CDR3 DNA sequence: TGTGCCAGCTCACCGACACAGTACCAAGAGACCCAGTACTTC. Its translation is CASSPTQYQETQYF.

J is TRBJ1-1 and V is TRBV5-1, with D possibly being TRBD1 (5 bases). The CDR3 spans 15 residues. V was trimmed by 3 bases and J by 9 bases, leaving 21 bases between them. Per germline, CDR1 SGHRS and CDR2 YFSETQ. CDR3 bases: TGCGCCAGCAGCTCGCTCCCCGGGGGGTTGCCTCAAGCTTTCTTT. Translating it yields CASSSLPGGLPQAFF.

The chain has TRBV5-8 and TRBJ2-2; D is unresolved. Germline V gene sequence: CDR1 SGHTS, CDR2 YDEGEE. This CDR3 region has 15 residues. Trimming left V 5 bases short and J 7 bases short, with 18 bases between. The CDR3 reads CASSHPSSILGELFF. The CDR3 DNA follows: TGTGCCAGCAGTCACCCATCGAGTATTCTCGGGGAGCTGTTTTTT.

The chain combines TRBV20-1 with TRBJ2-7; D gene uncertain. Germline V gene sequence: CDR1 DFQATT, CDR2 SNEGSKA (reference sequence). The V end was cut by 4 bases, the J end by 0 bases, with 7 bases between. The CDR3 runs to 12 residues. CDR3 sequence (DNA): TGCAGTGCTACTGTCCCCTCCTACGAGCAGTACTTC. Translating it yields CSATVPSYEQYF.

This clonotype was counted many times. This chain uses TRBV19 with TRBJ1-2; D perhaps matches TRBD1 (5 bases). This CDR3 has 13 residues. The V end was cut by 6 bases, the J end by 4 bases, with 12 bases between. Germline loops: CDR1 LNHDA, CDR2 SQIVND (reference sequence). The CDR3 sequence: CASRTVGAYGYTF. DNA of the CDR3: TGTGCCAGTAGGACAGTGGGAGCCTATGGCTACACCTTC.

This clonotype was observed a handful of times. The V call is TRBV6-1, the J call TRBJ1-3; the D gene is possibly TRBD1 (5 bases). CDR3 length: 15 residues. Trimming removed 8 bases from V and 3 bases from J, with 17 bases in between. Germline V gene lookup returns CDR1 MNHNS and CDR2 SASEGT. The CDR3 here is CASAGTTASGNTIYF. For the CDR3, the DNA is TGTGCCAGCGCCGGGACCACCGCAAGTGGAAACACCATATATTTT.